The 16 T cell receptor beta chains given below trace back to one sample, sequenced in a study of T cell responses to AZD1222 COVID-19 vaccine. Clones were read by immunoSEQ multiplex PCR, and TCRdb kept only the in-frame ones, dropping some. The sample holds around 130,000 clones; 70% to 90% are singletons and the top ten take over 8%. The starting material was peripheral blood, obtained on day 0 of AZD1222 vaccination. Receptors originate from an adult in good health.

The rearrangement uses TRBV5-1 and TRBJ2-1; 8 bases agree with TRBD1. Looked up from germline, CDR1 is SGHRS and CDR2 is YFSETQ. Trimming removed 0 bases from V and 5 bases from J; junction bases left unmatched: 7. This CDR3 spans 16 amino acids. In DNA form, the CDR3 reads TGCGCCAGCAGCTTGGTTCCGGGACAGGCTAACAATGAGCAGTTCTTC. Its protein is CASSLVPGQANNEQFF. Looking up the rest from reference TRBV5-1 and TRBJ2-1 gives the full variable domain: KAGVTQTPRYLIKTRGQQVTLSCSPISGHRSVSWYQQTPGQGLQFLFEYFSETQRNKGNFPGRFSGRQFSNSRSEMNVSTLELGDSALYLCASSLVPGQANNEQFFGPGTRLTVL.

V gene TRBV5-8 combines with J gene TRBJ2-7; 7 nucleotides agree with TRBD2. The V gene's germline CDR1 is SGHTS and CDR2 YDEGEE. The CDR3 totals 15 residues. Trimming removed 6 bases from V and 7 bases from J; junction bases left unmatched: 16. CDR3 protein: CASTTVWEGKREQYF. In nucleotides, the CDR3 is TGTGCCAGCACCACCGTGTGGGAGGGGAAGAGAGAGCAGTACTTC.

This clone appeared a single time. Other DNA sequences in the same sample also yield this CDR3. The V and J genes are TRBV7-3 and TRBJ1-1, with D hard to call. The V gene lost 0 bases and the J gene lost 1 base, with 3 bases spanning the gap. CDR3 length equals 13 residues. CDR1 is SGHTA, CDR2 FQGTGA, per germline. CDR3 in DNA: TGTGCCAGCAGCTTAACTGGGAACACTGAAGCTTTCTTT. As protein: CASSLTGNTEAFF.

J is TRBJ1-5 and V is TRBV7-3, with D hard to call. V was shortened by 0 bases and J by 2 bases, with 8 bases between the two germline ends. CDR3 size: 15 residues. CDR1 and CDR2 from the germline V gene are SGHTA and FQGTGA. CDR3 in amino acids: CASSLTVGCNQPQHF. CDR3 bases: TGTGCCAGCAGCTTAACGGTAGGGTGCAATCAGCCCCAGCATTTT.

This clone was picked up a small number of times. The rearrangement uses TRBV13 and TRBJ2-7, with D perhaps TRBD1 (5 bases). Trimming took off 2 bases at V and 4 bases at J, with 9 bases between the two ends. This CDR3 spans 13 amino acids. CDR1 PRHDT and CDR2 FYEKMQ come from the germline V gene (reference sequence). The CDR3 loop is CASSLQDRYEQYF. CDR3 nucleotide sequence: TGTGCCAGCAGCTTACAAGACAGATACGAGCAGTACTTC.

The chain joins TRBV19 to TRBJ1-4, with no clear D. Germline V CDR1 and CDR2: LNHDA, SQIVND (reference sequence). V shed 1 base and J shed 7 bases, with 10 bases lying between them. This CDR3 spans 14 amino acids. CDR3 in DNA: TGTGCCAGTAGTATAGTACATGGAGGTGAAAAACTGTTTTTT. Protein product: CASSIVHGGEKLFF.

Only one count was recorded for this clone. This CDR3 reads CASSPLTGGYNSPLHF. Here the CDR3 DNA reads TGTGCCAGCAGCCCCCTTACAGGGGGGTATAATTCACCCCTCCACTTT. This chain joins TRBV14 and TRBJ1-6; 8 bases align to TRBD1. The CDR3 runs to 16 residues. The junction had 6 bases not matched to a gene; V was cut back by 4 bases and J by 4 bases. Per the germline V gene, CDR1 is SGHDN and CDR2 is FVKESK.

The V gene is TRBV29-1, the J gene TRBJ1-4; 7 bases agree with TRBD1. The V gene's germline CDR1 is SQVTM and CDR2 ANQGSEA. The CDR3 has 15 residues. The V and J ends lost 4 bases and 0 bases, in that order; junction bases with no gene match: 5. The CDR3 DNA is TGCAGCGTTGCTAGTACAGGGGCAACTAATGAAAAACTGTTTTTT. Encoded protein: CSVASTGATNEKLFF.

Comments on this clone: At the DNA level, this CDR3 is encoded by other sequences in the same sample as well. The chain carries TRBV11-3 and TRBJ2-2, with 9 bases matching TRBD1. V was pared by 4 bases and J by 3 bases, with 3 bases of the junction left unmatched. Germline CDR1 is SGHNT and CDR2 is YENEEA. The CDR3 covers 15 residues. CDR3 protein: CASSSGQGYTGELFF. CDR3 DNA: TGTGCCAGCAGCTCTGGACAGGGGTACACCGGGGAGCTGTTTTTT.

V usage is TRBV4-1 and J usage is TRBJ1-5, with D perhaps matching TRBD1 (5 bases). The CDR3 consists of 17 residues. Germline V lookup: CDR1 MGHRA, CDR2 YSYEKL. V shed 0 bases and J shed 2 bases, with 14 bases lying between them. The CDR3 is CASSQESGFGGNQPQHF. The CDR3 bases are TGCGCCAGCAGCCAAGAATCAGGGTTTGGTGGCAATCAGCCCCAGCATTTT.

The V call is TRBV4-3, the J call TRBJ2-1; 9 bases line up with TRBD2. Trimming cost V 1 base and J 5 bases; bases outside gene matches: 3. Looked up from germline, CDR1 is LGHNA and CDR2 is YSLEER. This CDR3 has 15 residues. CDR3: CASSQGLAENNEQFF. CDR3 DNA sequence: TGCGCCAGCAGCCAAGGACTAGCGGAGAACAATGAGCAGTTCTTC.

This clone appeared a single time. The V call is TRBV25-1, the J call TRBJ2-5; D gene uncertain. CDR3 length: 13 amino acids. In germline, CDR1 is MGHDK, CDR2 SYGVNS. Trimming stripped 7 bases from V and 5 bases from J, with 14 bases between. The CDR3, as DNA: TGTGCCAGCAACGACCCGGGTAGGGAGACCCAGTACTTC. Its translation is CASNDPGRETQYF. Together with reference TRBV25-1 and TRBJ2-5, the CDR3 gives the full variable domain: EADIYQTPRYLVIGTGKKITLECSQTMGHDKMYWYQQDPGMELHLIHYSYGVNSTEKGDLSSESTVSRIRTEHFPLTLESARPSHTSQYLCASNDPGRETQYFGPGTRLLVL.

The chain uses TRBV3-1 (or the pseudogene TRBV3-2) and TRBJ1-5, with D hard to call. The CDR3 consists of 15 residues. The V and J ends lost 0 bases and 4 bases respectively, with 10 bases between them. Looked up from germline, CDR1 is LGHDT and CDR2 is YNNKEL (reference sequence). The CDR3 loop is CASSQDRSRNQPQHF. The CDR3 coding sequence is TGTGCCAGCAGCCAAGATCGAAGCAGGAATCAGCCCCAGCATTTT.

This chain links TRBV19 with TRBJ1-6; unclear D gene. The CDR3 is 14 amino acids. The V end lost 6 bases, the J end lost 7 bases, and 13 bases lay between the germline ends. Per the germline V gene, CDR1 is LNHDA and CDR2 is SQIVND (reference sequence). CDR3 sequence: CASSLIGGNSPLHF. The CDR3 bases are TGTGCCAGTAGCCTCATCGGCGGGAATTCACCCCTCCACTTT.

V gene TRBV25-1 combines with J gene TRBJ2-7; D might be TRBD1 (6 bases). Germline V gene lookup returns CDR1 MGHDK and CDR2 SYGVNS. The CDR3 has 14 residues. V lost 4 bases to trimming and J lost 5 bases, with 15 bases between them. The CDR3, as DNA: TGTGCCAGCAGTGTGTCAGGGGTATCGGACGAGCAGTACTTC. Its protein is CASSVSGVSDEQYF.

The CDR3 coding sequence is TGTGCCAGCAGCTTAATGGAGGGAATCAACGCTGAAGCTTTCTTT. Protein sequence: CASSLMEGINAEAFF. V and J are TRBV7-6 and TRBJ1-1; D is undetermined. Trimming removed 2 bases at V and 6 bases at J, with 16 bases between. The CDR3 has 15 amino acids. Germline assignment: CDR1 SGHVS and CDR2 FNYEAQ.